The 9 T cell receptor beta chains given below trace back to one sample, sequenced in a study of cytomegalovirus exposure and HLA in healthy donors. Measured with immunoSEQ multiplex PCR; TCRdb has only the in-frame clones, and not every one. The data hold more than 140,000 clones, with around nine tenths observed a single time. The sequenced sample was PBMCs. Every receptor here comes from a woman between 18 and 30 years old in good health and CMV-seropositive.

This chain joins TRBV11-3 and TRBJ1-3; D ambiguous. V shed 6 bases and J shed 4 bases, with 10 bases lying between them. This CDR3 has 13 amino acids. Germline V gives CDR1 SGHNT, CDR2 YENEEA. Here the CDR3 DNA reads TGTGCCAGCAGACATCAAACCGGAAACACCATATATTTT. It translates to CASRHQTGNTIYF.

The V and J genes are TRBV14 and TRBJ2-2; 11 nucleotides agree with TRBD2. The CDR3 sequence is 20 residues long. V lost 0 bases and J lost 4; bases outside the gene matches: 13. Germline values: CDR1 SGHDN, CDR2 FVKESK. The CDR3 DNA is TGTGCCAGCAGCCAAGAACACCTTCTAGCGGGAGGCCGGGTCACCGGGGAGCTGTTTTTT. This sequence encodes CASSQEHLLAGGRVTGELFF. The full variable domain, rest sourced from reference TRBV14 and TRBJ2-2, is EAGVTQFPSHSVIEKGQTVTLRCDPISGHDNLYWYRRVMGKEIKFLLHFVKESKQDESGMPNNRFLAERTGGTYSTLKVQPAELEDSGVYFCASSQEHLLAGGRVTGELFFGEGSRLTVL.

The chain combines TRBV30 with TRBJ2-1; TRBD1 agrees at 7 bases. The junction had 14 bases not matched to a gene; V was cut back by 7 bases and J by 8 bases. The germline V gene encodes CDR1 GTSNPN and CDR2 SVGIG (reference sequence). This CDR3 comprises 14 residues. The CDR3 spells CALGKGATVDEQFF. The CDR3 DNA reads as TGTGCCTTAGGAAAGGGGGCGACGGTGGATGAGCAGTTCTTC. The full variable domain, with the rest looked up from reference TRBV30 and TRBJ2-1, is SQTIHQWPATLVQPVGSPLSLECTVEGTSNPNLYWYRQAAGRGLQLLFYSVGIGQISSEVPQNLSASRPQDRQFILSSKKLLLSDSGFYLCALGKGATVDEQFFGPGTRLTVL.

The chain employs TRBV2 and TRBJ2-5; 7 bases match TRBD1. Germline loops: CDR1 SNHLY, CDR2 FYNNEI. J was trimmed by 5 bases and V by 5 bases; bases with no gene match: 8. The CDR3 has 14 amino acids. The CDR3: CASSFIGGRETQYF. The CDR3 region has the DNA TGTGCCAGCAGTTTCATAGGGGGCCGGGAGACCCAGTACTTC.

The chain has TRBV6-1 and TRBJ2-7; 10 bases match TRBD2. Unmatched junction bases numbered 6, after V lost 4 bases and J lost 0 bases. The CDR3 totals 16 residues. CDR1 is MNHNS, CDR2 SASEGT, per germline. The CDR3 region is CASSVPAGGGSYEQYF. DNA for the CDR3: TGTGCCAGCAGTGTGCCAGCGGGAGGGGGCTCCTACGAGCAGTACTTC.

This sequence joins TRBV7-8 and TRBJ1-1, with 10 bases lining up with TRBD1. V trimming: 3 bases; J trimming: 5 bases; junction bases outside the gene matches: 6. CDR1 is SGHVS and CDR2 is FQNEAQ in the germline V gene. CDR3 length: 15 residues. CDR3 DNA: TGTGCCAGCAGCTTCGCCGGGACAGGGGCGACTGAAGCTTTCTTT. Translation gives CASSFAGTGATEAFF.

This rearrangement joins TRBV28 to TRBJ1-5, with a tentative D call TRBD1 (6 bases). This CDR3 has 13 residues. V was shortened by 5 bases and J by 6 bases, with 11 bases between the two germline ends. Germline values: CDR1 MDHEN, CDR2 SYDVKM. The CDR3, as DNA: TGTGCCAGCAGTCGGACAGACCGTCAGCCCCAGCATTTT. Protein product: CASSRTDRQPQHF.

The V call is TRBV10-1, the J call TRBJ2-3; the D gene is possibly TRBD1 (6 bases). Deletions cut 6 bases from V and 2 bases from J, with 15 bases between. In germline, CDR1 is WNHNN, CDR2 SYGVQD (reference sequence). This CDR3 has 15 residues. The DNA for the CDR3 is TGCGCCAGCAGCGGGACACCCGAATTCACAGATACGCAGTATTTT. Translated: CASSGTPEFTDTQYF.

The chain employs TRBV28 and TRBJ1-1, with D tentatively TRBD1 (5 bases). Germline V gives CDR1 MDHEN, CDR2 SYDVKM. This CDR3 has 15 amino acids. V lost 5 bases, J lost 5 bases, and 18 bases lay in between. CDR3 region: CASSIYQGRGTEAFF. CDR3 DNA: TGTGCCAGCAGTATATACCAGGGCCGGGGGACTGAAGCTTTCTTT.